Listed below are T cell receptor beta chains from one sample, sequenced in a study of blood T cell repertoires in COVID-19. Sequencing was performed with immunoSEQ multiplex PCR; in TCRdb, only in-frame clones are kept and a portion is missing. Of approximately 280,000 clones listed, 80% to 95% are singletons. Sequencing input: peripheral blood. The receptors derive from a woman aged 25 to 39 with COVID-19, enrolled during active disease. The CDR3 runs from the conserved cysteine through the conserved F or W. D genes are given only for firm matches. Some rows have no size entry. The others give once, few or many, or a class for an expanded clone.

D gene	V gene	J gene	clone size	CDR3 DNA	CDR3 protein
TRBD1	TRBV10-3	TRBJ1-2	.	TGTGCCATCAGTGAGGAAGGGACAGACTATGGCTACACCTTC	CAISEEGTDYGYTF
.	TRBV7-2	TRBJ1-3	.	TGTGCCAGCAGCTTACAAGGGGTGGCGGGAAACACCATATATTTT	CASSLQGVAGNTIYF
.	TRBV4-1	TRBJ2-3	.	TGCGCCAGCAGCCGCTTAGTGGGCACAGATACGCAGTATTTT	CASSRLVGTDTQYF
TRBD1	TRBV5-1	TRBJ2-2	once	TGCGCCAGCAGCAAAACGGGACAGGGGCCCGGGGAGCTGTTTTTT	CASSKTGQGPGELFF
.	TRBV10-2	TRBJ1-5	.	TGCGCCAGCTCAACCGGGGGAGTCAATCAGCCCCAGCATTTT	CASSTGGVNQPQHF
.	TRBV9	TRBJ2-1	few	TGTGCCAGCAGCGTAAAGACTAGGACTAATGAGCAGTTCTTC	CASSVKTRTNEQFF
.	TRBV28	TRBJ2-5	once	TGTGCCAGCAGGCTCGCAGGGGGGTACCAAGAGACCCAGTACTTC	CASRLAGGYQETQYF
TRBD2	TRBV30	TRBJ2-7	once	TGTGCCTGGAGCACTAGCGGGGCCGGGGGGCAGTACTTC	CAWSTSGAGGQYF
.	TRBV29-1	TRBJ2-1	.	TGCAGCGGAAGGGGGGGTAGTAGCAAGAGGAACTACAATGAGCAGTTCTTC	CSGRGGSSKRNYNEQFF
.	TRBV7-2	TRBJ1-6	.	TGTGCCAGCAGCTTAGATCTTGCGTTCAATTCACCCCTCCACTTT	CASSLDLAFNSPLHF
.	TRBV5-5	TRBJ1-1	.	TGTGCCAGCAGCTTCGACAGGAGGAACACTGAAGCTTTCTTT	CASSFDRRNTEAFF
TRBD1	TRBV7-6	TRBJ1-6	few	TGTGCCAGCAGCTTTCAGGGGGCACCCCTCCACTTT	CASSFQGAPLHF
TRBD2	TRBV4-2	TRBJ2-5	.	TGTGCCAGCAGCCAAGGAGAAGCGGGAGGCAGGGAGACCCAGTACTTC	CASSQGEAGGRETQYF
TRBD2	TRBV30	TRBJ2-2	.	TGTGCCGGCCGTAGCGGGATGAACACCGGGGAGCTGTTTTTT	CAGRSGMNTGELFF
TRBD1	TRBV27	TRBJ1-1	.	TGTGCCAGCAGTTTAGGGTTCAGGGGGGACAGGGACACTGAAGCTTTCTTT	CASSLGFRGDRDTEAFF
.	TRBV3-1/TRBV3-2	TRBJ1-5	once	TGTGCCAGCAGCCAAGATTGGGGGCGCGGTCAGCCCCAGCATTTT	CASSQDWGRGQPQHF
.	TRBV29-1	TRBJ1-1	.	TGCAGCGTTTCAAGAGGAGGGCGGTGGACTGAAGCTTTCTTT	CSVSRGGRWTEAFF
TRBD1	TRBV27	TRBJ1-2	.	TGTGCCAGCAGGGGACAGTCTAACTATGGCTACACCTTC	CASRGQSNYGYTF
TRBD1	TRBV2	TRBJ2-5	.	TGTGCCAGCATGACAGGGATGGGGGAGACCCAGTACTTC	CASMTGMGETQYF
TRBD2	TRBV10-2	TRBJ2-5	.	TGCGCCAGCGGGGTAGCGGGAGTCCCTCAAGAGACCCAGTACTTC	CASGVAGVPQETQYF
.	TRBV18	TRBJ1-4	.	TGTGCCAGCTCACGGGGGGTTAATGAAAAACTGTTTTTT	CASSRGVNEKLFF
.	TRBV27	TRBJ2-1	.	TGTGCCAGCAGTTTATTTGGCGGGTACTCCTACAATGAGCAGTTCTTC	CASSLFGGYSYNEQFF
TRBD1	TRBV28	TRBJ1-5	.	TGTGCCAGCACTCGAGGGGACAGGGCTCATAGCAATCAGCCCCAGCATTTT	CASTRGDRAHSNQPQHF
TRBD1	TRBV7-2	TRBJ1-6	.	TGTGCCAGCAGCCTACGGACAGGGCGGGATTCACCCCTCCACTTT	CASSLRTGRDSPLHF
TRBD2	TRBV24-1	TRBJ2-7	.	TGTGCCACCCAGTCTAGCGGGGTATCCTACGAGCAGTACTTC	CATQSSGVSYEQYF
.	TRBV28	TRBJ1-1	.	TGTGCCAGCAGTGTCGGACACTTGAACACTGAAGCTTTCTTT	CASSVGHLNTEAFF
.	TRBV13	TRBJ2-7	medium-sized	TGTGCCAGCAGCTTAGACGGGAGTCGTGAGCAGTACTTC	CASSLDGSREQYF
.	TRBV1	TRBJ1-2	once	TGCACCAGCAGCCGGTATAGGGTCCAGGGATTGGATGGCTACACCTTC	CTSSRYRVQGLDGYTF
TRBD1	TRBV5-1	TRBJ1-6	.	TGCGCCAGCCGCCCCATTGACAGGGGAACTTCACCCCTCCACTTT	CASRPIDRGTSPLHF
.	TRBV2	TRBJ2-1	.	TGTGCCAGCGAGGGCAACAGGGTCTCCTACAATGAGCAGTTCTTC	CASEGNRVSYNEQFF
.	TRBV19	TRBJ2-4	.	TGTGCCAGTAGTATTGGAGGATCCCACAAAAACATTCAGTACTTC	CASSIGGSHKNIQYF
TRBD2	TRBV14	TRBJ2-5	.	TGTGCCAGCAGCCGCCGACTAGCGGGAGGCACCGAGGCCCAGTACTTC	CASSRRLAGGTEAQYF